This TCR beta chain came from a study of blood T cell repertoires in COVID-19. Study-wide background: The United States, Italy and Spain were the sources of the acute and convalescent COVID-19 samples. PBMCs, B-cell-depleted T cells, or T cells provided the cDNA or gDNA that made up the material.

In the source study's methods: Reference gene primer amplification gave estimated nucleated cell counts. Profiling relied on immunoSEQ multiplex PCR, and the TCRdb table lists in-frame clones only, not all of them. D and trimming were read from the DNA, whereas the V and J calls and clone size are those reported in that table. The table includes approximately 210,000 clones, approximately 81% detected once. V was trimmed by 2 bases and J by 4 bases, leaving 17 bases between them. The CDR3 sequence is 17 residues long. Per germline, CDR1 SGHTA and CDR2 FQGTGA. J is TRBJ2-2 and V is TRBV7-3; D perhaps matches TRBD2 (6 bases). Sequencing was done on a sample of peripheral blood. This TCR derives from a woman older than 75 with acute or convalescent COVID-19. DNA of the CDR3: TGTGCCAGCAGCTTATATACTCCGGGACTTACCACCGGGGAGCTGTTTTTT. Translating gives CASSLYTPGLTTGELFF.